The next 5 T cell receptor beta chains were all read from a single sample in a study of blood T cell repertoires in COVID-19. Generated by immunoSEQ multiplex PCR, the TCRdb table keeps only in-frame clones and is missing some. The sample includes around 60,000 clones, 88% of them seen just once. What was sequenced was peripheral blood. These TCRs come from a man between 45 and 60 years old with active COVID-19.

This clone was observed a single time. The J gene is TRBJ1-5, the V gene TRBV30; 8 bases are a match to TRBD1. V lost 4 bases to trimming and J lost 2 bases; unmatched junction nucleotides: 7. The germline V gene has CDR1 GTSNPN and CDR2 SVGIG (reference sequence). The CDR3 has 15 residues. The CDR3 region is CAWTGGSFGNQPQHF. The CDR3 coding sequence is TGTGCCTGGACAGGGGGCTCGTTCGGCAATCAGCCCCAGCATTTT. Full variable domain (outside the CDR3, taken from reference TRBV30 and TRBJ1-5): SQTIHQWPATLVQPVGSPLSLECTVEGTSNPNLYWYRQAAGRGLQLLFYSVGIGQISSEVPQNLSASRPQDRQFILSSKKLLLSDSGFYLCAWTGGSFGNQPQHFGDGTRLSIL.

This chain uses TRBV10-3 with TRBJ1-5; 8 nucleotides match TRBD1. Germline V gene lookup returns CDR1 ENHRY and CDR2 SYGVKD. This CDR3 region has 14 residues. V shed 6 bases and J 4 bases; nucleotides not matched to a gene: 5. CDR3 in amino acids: CAISGQGGNQPQHF. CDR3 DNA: TGTGCCATCAGCGGACAGGGAGGGAATCAGCCCCAGCATTTT.

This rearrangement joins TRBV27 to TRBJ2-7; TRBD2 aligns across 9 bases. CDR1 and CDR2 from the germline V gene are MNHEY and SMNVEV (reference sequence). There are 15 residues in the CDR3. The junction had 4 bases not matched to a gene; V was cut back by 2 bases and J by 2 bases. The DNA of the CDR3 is TGTGCCAGCAGTTTAGGGCTAGCGGGGCCCTACGAGCAGTACTTC. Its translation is CASSLGLAGPYEQYF.

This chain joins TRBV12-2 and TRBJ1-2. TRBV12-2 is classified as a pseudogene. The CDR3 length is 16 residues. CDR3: CASRPHAGLPHYGYTF. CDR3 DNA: TGTGCAAGTCGCCCCCACGCAGGACTCCCGCACTATGGCTACACCTTC.

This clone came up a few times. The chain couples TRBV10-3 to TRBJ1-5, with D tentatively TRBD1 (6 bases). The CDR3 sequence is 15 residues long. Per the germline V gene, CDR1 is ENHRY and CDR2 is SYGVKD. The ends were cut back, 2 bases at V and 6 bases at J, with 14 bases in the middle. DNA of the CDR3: TGTGCCATCAGTGAGGAACAGGGACGGGGTCAGCCCCAGCATTTT. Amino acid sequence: CAISEEQGRGQPQHF.